The 19 T cell receptor beta chains below were found in one sample sequenced in a study of blood T cell repertoires in COVID-19. TCRdb's table, derived via immunoSEQ multiplex PCR, lists solely in-frame clones and lacks some. The sample holds 130,000 to 150,000 clones; around 80% are singletons and the top ten take roughly 5.3%. Sequencing was done on a sample of peripheral blood. The receptors derive from a woman in her forties or fifties with acute or convalescent COVID-19.

This CDR3 reads CASSVDRASEQFF. CDR3 nucleotide sequence: TGTGCCAGTAGTGTGGACAGGGCGAGTGAGCAGTTCTTC. The chain joins TRBV19 to TRBJ2-1; 8 nucleotides line up with TRBD1. Germline V gene sequence: CDR1 LNHDA, CDR2 SQIVND (reference sequence). CDR3 size: 13 residues. With 5 bases clipped from V and 9 bases from J, the junction kept 6 bases outside the gene matches.

The chain uses TRBV7-2 and TRBJ1-6, with D unclear. From germline, CDR1 is SGHTA and CDR2 FQGNSA. This CDR3 is 15 amino acids long. V lost 6 bases, J lost 8 bases, and 17 bases lay in between. The CDR3 reads CASRQEVYPDSPLHF. CDR3 coding DNA: TGTGCCAGCAGGCAGGAGGTCTACCCAGATTCACCCCTCCACTTT.

CDR3 amino acids: CASSDPRTDTQYF. CDR3 in DNA: TGTGCCAGCAGTGACCCTCGCACAGATACGCAGTATTTT. The chain combines TRBV6-1 with TRBJ2-3; D ambiguous. Germline CDR1 is MNHNS and CDR2 is SASEGT. CDR3 length equals 13 residues. Trimming pared 3 bases from V and 1 base from J, leaving 5 bases between.

This chain links TRBV7-3 with TRBJ2-7, with TRBD1 matching 7 bases. Germline V gene sequence: CDR1 SGHTA, CDR2 FQGTGA. This CDR3 has 15 residues. V lost 0 bases, J lost 1 base, and 3 bases stayed unmatched. CDR3 amino acids: CASSLTRGQSYEQYF. The CDR3 bases are TGTGCCAGCAGCTTAACGAGGGGACAGTCCTACGAGCAGTACTTC. The entire variable domain, with the rest obtained from reference TRBV7-3 and TRBJ2-7, is as follows: GAGVSQTPSNKVTEKGKYVELRCDPISGHTALYWYRQSLGQGPEFLIYFQGTGAADDSGLPNDRFFAVRPEGSVSTLKIQRTERGDSAVYLCASSLTRGQSYEQYFGPGTRLTVT.

This sequence joins TRBV19 and TRBJ1-1; TRBD1 might be the D (5 bases). CDR1 LNHDA and CDR2 SQIVND come from the germline V gene (reference sequence). There are 16 residues in the CDR3. V shed 4 bases and J shed 7 bases, with 22 bases lying between them. The CDR3 DNA sequence: TGTGCCAGTAGTAGGGTTGGGTCAGGGCGGGATAATGAAGCTTTCTTT. Translation gives CASSRVGSGRDNEAFF.

CDR3: CASSANSYRMEKLFF. Here the CDR3 DNA reads TGTGCCAGCAGCGCCAACAGCTACAGGATGGAAAAACTGTTTTTT. The J gene is TRBJ1-4, the V gene TRBV7-9, with D possibly matching TRBD1 (5 bases). Between the trimmed V and J ends, which lost 5 bases and 8 bases, there was a span of 18 bases. Germline V gene lookup returns CDR1 SEHNR and CDR2 FQNEAQ (reference sequence). CDR3 length equals 15 residues.

The CDR3 sequence: CASSLVVFMLAGINEQFF. DNA of the CDR3: TGTGCCAGCAGCTTGGTCGTTTTTATGCTAGCGGGGATCAATGAGCAGTTCTTC. The chain carries TRBV5-8 and TRBJ2-1, with 9 bases identical to TRBD2. Germline CDR1 reads SGHTS; CDR2 reads YDEGEE. This CDR3 has 18 residues. V trimming: 0 bases; J trimming: 6 bases; junction bases outside the gene matches: 13.

This rearrangement joins TRBV2 to TRBJ2-5; TRBD2 might be the D (6 bases). The ends were cut back, 2 bases at V and 4 bases at J, with 17 bases in the middle. The V gene's germline CDR1 is SNHLY and CDR2 FYNNEI. This CDR3 contains 16 residues. CDR3 amino acids: CASSESGGSSGETQYF. DNA of the CDR3: TGTGCCAGCAGTGAATCCGGAGGGTCCAGCGGAGAGACCCAGTACTTC.

The chain combines TRBV5-8 with TRBJ1-1, with no clear D. This CDR3 spans 16 amino acids. The ends were cut back, 1 base at V and 5 bases at J, with 18 bases in the middle. CDR1 and CDR2 (germline): SGHTS, YDEGEE. CDR3 in amino acids: CASSLQVASGLTEAFF. CDR3 nucleotides: TGTGCCAGCAGCTTGCAGGTCGCATCAGGATTGACTGAAGCTTTCTTT. Full variable domain (missing parts from reference TRBV5-8 and TRBJ1-1): EAGVTQSPTHLIKTRGQQATLRCSPISGHTSVYWYQQALGLGLQFLLWYDEGEERNRGNFPPRFSGRQFPNYSSELNVNALELEDSALYLCASSLQVASGLTEAFFGQGTRLTVV.

This chain uses TRBV18 with TRBJ2-7; 8 bases are shared with TRBD1. Per the germline V gene, CDR1 is KGHSH and CDR2 is LQKENI. The junction had 4 bases not matched to a gene; V was cut back by 3 bases and J by 0 bases. CDR3 length: 15 residues. The CDR3: CASSPGQVASYEQYF. The CDR3 nucleotides are TGTGCCAGCTCACCGGGACAGGTAGCCTCCTACGAGCAGTACTTC. Full variable domain (missing parts from reference TRBV18 and TRBJ2-7): NAGVMQNPRHLVRRRGQEARLRCSPMKGHSHVYWYRQLPEEGLKFMVYLQKENIIDESGMPKERFSAEFPKEGPSILRIQQVVRGDSAAYFCASSPGQVASYEQYFGPGTRLTVT.

The CDR3 DNA is TGTGCCAGCAGTGACGGGACAGGGGGCTCCTACGAGCAGTACTTC. It is translated as CASSDGTGGSYEQYF. The V and J genes are TRBV6-1 and TRBJ2-7; 11 bases map to TRBD1. The CDR3 length is 15 residues. V lost 3 bases, J lost 0 bases, and 1 base stayed unmatched. Germline V gene data show CDR1 as MNHNS and CDR2 as SASEGT.

DNA of the CDR3: TGTGCCAGCAGCCAAGCCGTAACACATAGGGACAATGGCTACACCTTC. The encoded protein is CASSQAVTHRDNGYTF. This chain uses TRBV3-1 (or the pseudogene TRBV3-2) with TRBJ1-2; tentative D call: TRBD1 (6 bases). Germline CDR1 is LGHDT and CDR2 is YNNKEL (reference sequence). CDR3 size: 16 residues. V was pared by 1 base and J by 6 bases, with 18 bases between.

The chain has TRBV19 and TRBJ1-5; 9 nucleotides agree with TRBD1. Germline values: CDR1 LNHDA, CDR2 SQIVND (reference sequence). The length of the CDR3 is 14 residues. The J segment lost 4 bases and the V segment lost 8 bases, leaving 6 bases of the junction unmatched. CDR3 in DNA: TGTGCCAGTTCCGGGACAGGGAGTAATCAGCCCCAGCATTTT. This translates into CASSGTGSNQPQHF.

The chain uses TRBV6-5 and TRBJ2-2, with TRBD1 as a possible D gene (6 bases). CDR3 length equals 15 residues. With 6 bases removed from V and 6 bases from J, the gap between germline ends came to 17 bases. The germline CDR1 and CDR2 sequences are MNHEY and SVGAGI. The CDR3 loop reads CASSAGTQNPGELFF. The CDR3 DNA follows: TGTGCCAGCAGCGCCGGGACACAGAATCCCGGGGAGCTGTTTTTT.

The chain joins TRBV6-5 to TRBJ2-7, with a weak D call TRBD1 (5 bases). V dropped 8 bases and J dropped 4 bases, with 12 bases sitting between them. This CDR3 has 12 residues. Germline values: CDR1 MNHEY, CDR2 SVGAGI. The CDR3 here is CASASDTYEQYF. DNA of the CDR3: TGTGCCAGCGCCTCGGACACGTACGAGCAGTACTTC.

This chain connects TRBV7-2 to TRBJ1-4; D perhaps matches TRBD1 (6 bases). Trimming left V 5 bases short and J 11 bases short, with 21 bases between. The CDR3 length is 15 residues. The germline V gene encodes CDR1 SGHTA and CDR2 FQGNSA. The CDR3 coding sequence is TGTGCCAGCAGCCCCCCTAGGACAGCCCCTGGTAAACTGTTTTTT. Encoded protein: CASSPPRTAPGKLFF.

The V call is TRBV6-6, the J call TRBJ2-1, with 8 bases identical to TRBD2. Germline CDR1 and CDR2: MNHNY and SVGAGI (reference sequence). The CDR3 spans 15 residues. The V segment lost 2 bases and the J segment 4 bases; nucleotides outside the gene matches: 4. The DNA for the CDR3 is TGTGCCAGCAGTTACGCGGGGGGCCTTTACAATGAGCAGTTCTTC. Residues: CASSYAGGLYNEQFF.

This rearrangement joins TRBV19 to TRBJ2-1; 11 bases match TRBD2. J was trimmed by 6 bases and V by 3 bases; bases with no gene match: 4. This CDR3 comprises 15 residues. Germline V gene sequence: CDR1 LNHDA, CDR2 SQIVND (reference sequence). The chain's CDR3 is CASSIGSGGANEQFF. The CDR3 DNA follows: TGTGCCAGTAGTATTGGTAGCGGGGGGGCCAATGAGCAGTTCTTC.

The CDR3 loop is CASSYGENQPQHF. The CDR3, as DNA: TGTGCCAGCAGTTACGGTGAGAATCAGCCCCAGCATTTT. The chain carries TRBV6-6 and TRBJ1-5; D is ambiguous. Germline-derived CDR1 and CDR2 are MNHNY and SVGAGI (reference sequence). Trimming cost V 2 bases and J 4 bases, with 6 bases left between them. This CDR3 has 13 residues.